This T cell receptor (beta chain) was observed in a study of blood T cell repertoires in COVID-19. Background on the study: Sources were T cells, B-cell-depleted T cells, or PBMCs; the material itself was cDNA or gDNA.

This table comes from immunoSEQ multiplex PCR, and its TCRdb copy is limited to in-frame clones, with some not included. The sample includes 200,000 to 250,000 clones, 80% of them seen just once. V lost 1 base to trimming and J lost 8 bases, with 11 bases between them. Per germline, CDR1 LNHNV and CDR2 YYDKDF (reference sequence). The CDR3 totals 13 residues. This receptor was identified in a man aged 25 to 40 with acute COVID-19. Specimen: PBMCs or T cells enriched from blood (not recorded which). V is TRBV15 and J is TRBJ1-1; D uncertain. Written as DNA, the CDR3 is TGTGCCACCAGCAGAGGAGGTCAGAGGGAAGCTTTCTTT. It translates to CATSRGGQREAFF.